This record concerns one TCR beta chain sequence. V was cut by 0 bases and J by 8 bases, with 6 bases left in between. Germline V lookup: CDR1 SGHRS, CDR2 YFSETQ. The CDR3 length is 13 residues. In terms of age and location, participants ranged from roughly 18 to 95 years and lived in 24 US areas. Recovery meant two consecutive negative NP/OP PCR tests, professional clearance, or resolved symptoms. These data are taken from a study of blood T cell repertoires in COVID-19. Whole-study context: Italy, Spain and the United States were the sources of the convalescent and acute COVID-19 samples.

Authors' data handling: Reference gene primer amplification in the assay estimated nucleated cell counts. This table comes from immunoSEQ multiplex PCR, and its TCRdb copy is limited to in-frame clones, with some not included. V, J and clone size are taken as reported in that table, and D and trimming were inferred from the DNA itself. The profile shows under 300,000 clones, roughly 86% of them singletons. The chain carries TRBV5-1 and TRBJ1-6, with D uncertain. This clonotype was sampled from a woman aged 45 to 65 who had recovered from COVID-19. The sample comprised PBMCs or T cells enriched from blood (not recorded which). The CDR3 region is CASSLAADSPLHF. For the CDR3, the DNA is TGCGCCAGCAGCTTGGCGGCGGATTCACCCCTCCACTTT.